This T cell receptor (beta chain) originates from a study of CD8 T cells in ankylosing spondylitis. The study, taken as a whole, reports: Clones linked with disease were CD8+ and fairly uncommon in the peripheral blood. Apparently characteristic of ankylosing spondylitis blood was a TCR beta motif (fewer than 10 highly homologous variants).

This CDR3 comprises 15 residues. Germline V gene data show CDR1 as SGDLS and CDR2 as YYNGEE. Germline trimming cut 3 bases from V and 8 bases from J; bases unmatched to any gene: 7. This clonotype was seen repeatedly, ten times or more. No antigen is known for it. Quantitative 5'-RACE with molecular barcodes produced the TCR beta libraries. TCRdb analysed the 5' RACE reads with MiXCR anew, one entry per CDR3 protein. The data hold fewer than 400,000 distinct CDR3 sequences, with under 8.5% observed a single time. The TCR sequence derives from a male donor with ankylosing spondylitis. The chain employs TRBV9 and TRBJ2-1; 11 bases are a match to TRBD2. The sample comprised blood, either unsorted or a sorted T cell fraction (not recorded which). The chain's CDR3 is CASSARLAGYHEQFF. The CDR3 DNA follows: TGTGCCAGCAGCGCTCGACTAGCGGGATACCATGAGCAGTTCTTC.